These T cell receptor beta chains were read from a single sample in a study of blood T cell repertoires in COVID-19. Clones were read by immunoSEQ multiplex PCR, and TCRdb kept only the in-frame ones, dropping some. The sample lists over 400,000 clones, 75% to 90% seen once, with 6.5% to 8.5% in the top ten. The sequencing sample was made of PBMCs or T cells enriched from blood (not recorded which). The receptors stem from a woman in her sixties who had recovered from COVID-19. CDR3s include the opening cysteine and the closing phenylalanine or tryptophan. The D gene is left open where the match is weak.

CDR3aa | CDR3nt | d_gene | j_gene | len | v_gene
CASSEAEYSNQPQHF | TGTGCCAGCAGTGAAGCGGAGTATAGCAATCAGCCCCAGCATTTT | . | TRBJ1-5 | 15 | TRBV2
CSALTGTNQPQHF | TGCAGCGCCCTGACAGGTACTAATCAGCCCCAGCATTTT | . | TRBJ1-5 | 13 | TRBV29-1
CASSWDRDFDGELFF | TGTGCCAGCAGTTGGGACAGGGATTTTGACGGGGAGCTGTTTTTT | TRBD1 | TRBJ2-2 | 15 | TRBV2
CASSQIYTEAFF | TGTGCCAGCAGCCAAATTTACACTGAAGCTTTCTTT | . | TRBJ1-1 | 12 | TRBV12-3/TRBV12-4
CASSESTGGTQYF | TGCGCCAGCAGCGAAAGTACAGGGGGCACGCAGTATTTT | TRBD1 | TRBJ2-3 | 13 | TRBV10-2
CASSGGPQDTEAFF | TGTGCCAGCAGCGGGGGCCCTCAGGACACTGAAGCTTTCTTT | . | TRBJ1-1 | 14 | TRBV11-3
CASRLGTGGTEAFF | TGTGCCAGCAGACTAGGGACAGGGGGCACTGAAGCTTTCTTT | TRBD1 | TRBJ1-1 | 14 | TRBV14
CATRGQGTSNEQFF | TGTGCCACCAGAGGACAGGGGACTAGCAATGAGCAGTTCTTC | . | TRBJ2-1 | 14 | TRBV24-1
CASSQTGGYEQYF | TGCGCCAGCAGCCAGACAGGGGGTTACGAGCAGTACTTC | TRBD1 | TRBJ2-7 | 13 | TRBV4-1
CSVGDSIPGNTIYF | TGCAGCGTTGGGGACAGTATTCCTGGAAACACCATATATTTT | TRBD1 | TRBJ1-3 | 14 | TRBV29-1
CATRGQGNTGELFF | TGTGCCACAAGGGGACAGGGGAACACCGGGGAGCTGTTTTTT | TRBD1 | TRBJ2-2 | 14 | TRBV24-1
CASSNSAQETQYF | TGTGCCAGTAGTAACAGTGCTCAAGAGACCCAGTACTTC | . | TRBJ2-5 | 13 | TRBV19
CASSHGTTGGELFF | TGTGCCAGCAGCCACGGGACTACAGGCGGGGAGCTGTTTTTT | TRBD2 | TRBJ2-2 | 14 | TRBV3-1/TRBV3-2
CASSLRAAGRSEKLFF | TGTGCCAGCAGTCTTCGGGCGGCGGGGCGGAGTGAAAAACTGTTTTTT | . | TRBJ1-4 | 16 | TRBV25-1
CSVELAGNTEAFF | TGCAGCGTTGAACTAGCGGGGAACACTGAAGCTTTCTTT | . | TRBJ1-1 | 13 | TRBV29-1
CASSTAGLGQPQHF | TGTGCCAGTAGTACGGCAGGTCTCGGTCAGCCCCAGCATTTT | . | TRBJ1-5 | 14 | TRBV19
CSASPVGTGELFF | TGCAGTGCTAGTCCCGTCGGGACCGGGGAGCTGTTTTTT | . | TRBJ2-2 | 13 | TRBV20-1
CASRRGQGAGNYGYTF | TGTGCCAGCCGCCGGGGACAGGGGGCGGGAAACTATGGCTACACCTTC | TRBD1 | TRBJ1-2 | 16 | TRBV27
CASRRTDNTEAFF | TGTGCCAGCAGGCGGACAGATAACACTGAAGCTTTCTTT | . | TRBJ1-1 | 13 | TRBV28
CASRADRERGQPQHF | TGTGCCAGCAGGGCCGACAGGGAACGGGGTCAGCCCCAGCATTTT | TRBD1 | TRBJ1-5 | 15 | TRBV2
CASSLLTSASYEQYF | TGCGCCAGCAGCTTGTTGACTAGCGCGTCCTACGAGCAGTACTTC | TRBD2 | TRBJ2-7 | 15 | TRBV5-1
CASTGTGLSNSPLHF | TGTGCCAGCACCGGGACAGGGTTAAGTAATTCACCCCTCCACTTT | TRBD1 | TRBJ1-6 | 15 | TRBV2
CASSQGVGTAYGYTF | TGCGCCAGCAGCCAGGGGGTGGGGACAGCCTATGGCTACACCTTC | TRBD1 | TRBJ1-2 | 15 | TRBV4-1
CAISEGRDIGNTIYF | TGTGCCATCAGTGAGGGGAGGGACATCGGGAACACCATATATTTT | . | TRBJ1-3 | 15 | TRBV10-3
CAWSVSISETQYF | TGTGCCTGGAGTGTATCTATCTCAGAGACCCAGTACTTC | . | TRBJ2-5 | 13 | TRBV30
CSASQGPYEQYF | TGCAGCGCCTCACAGGGGCCCTACGAGCAGTACTTC | TRBD1 | TRBJ2-7 | 12 | TRBV29-1
CASSPTGSNEQYF | TGTGCCAGCAGCCCTACAGGGTCCAACGAGCAGTACTTC | . | TRBJ2-7 | 13 | TRBV11-3
CASSKAAGPNYGYTF | TGTGCCAGCAGCAAAGCCGCCGGTCCGAACTATGGCTACACCTTC | . | TRBJ1-2 | 15 | TRBV21-1
CASSLLEAGELFF | TGCGCCAGCAGCTTGTTGGAGGCCGGGGAGCTGTTTTTT | . | TRBJ2-2 | 13 | TRBV5-1
CAISEDSQGLEKLFF | TGTGCCATCAGTGAGGACAGTCAAGGTCTTGAAAAACTGTTTTTT | . | TRBJ1-4 | 15 | TRBV10-3
CASSSLLLGVKGDNSPLHF | TGTGCCAGCAGTTCCCTCCTCCTCGGGGTAAAGGGGGATAATTCACCCCTCCACTTT | . | TRBJ1-6 | 19 | TRBV27
CATSGAGGVDTQYF | TGTGCCACCAGTGGGGCGGGGGGGGTAGATACGCAGTATTTT | TRBD2 | TRBJ2-3 | 14 | TRBV24-1
CASTPTGTNEQFF | TGTGCCAGCACCCCCACAGGGACGAATGAGCAGTTCTTC | . | TRBJ2-1 | 13 | TRBV12-3/TRBV12-4
CASSSAGQNYGYTF | TGTGCCAGCAGTTCCGCGGGACAGAACTATGGCTACACCTTC | TRBD1 | TRBJ1-2 | 14 | TRBV6-5
CATSDHQGRGYTF | TGTGCCACCAGTGATCACCAGGGTCGTGGCTACACCTTC | . | TRBJ1-2 | 13 | TRBV24-1